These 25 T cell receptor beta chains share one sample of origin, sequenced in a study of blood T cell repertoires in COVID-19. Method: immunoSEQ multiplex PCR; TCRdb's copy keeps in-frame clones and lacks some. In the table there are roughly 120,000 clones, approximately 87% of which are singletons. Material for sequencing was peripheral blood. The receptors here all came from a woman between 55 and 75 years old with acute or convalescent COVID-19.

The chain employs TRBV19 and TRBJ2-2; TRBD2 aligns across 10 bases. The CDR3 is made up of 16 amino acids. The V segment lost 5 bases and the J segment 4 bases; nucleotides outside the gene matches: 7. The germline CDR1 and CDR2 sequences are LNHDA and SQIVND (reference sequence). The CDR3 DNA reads TGTGCCAGTAGTGCCAAAGCGGGGGGGCTCACCGGGGAGCTGTTTTTT. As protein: CASSAKAGGLTGELFF.

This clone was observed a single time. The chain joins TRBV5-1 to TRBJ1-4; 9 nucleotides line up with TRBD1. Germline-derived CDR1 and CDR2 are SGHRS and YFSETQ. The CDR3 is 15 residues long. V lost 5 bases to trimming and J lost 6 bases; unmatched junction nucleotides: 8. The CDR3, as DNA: TGCGCCAGCAGGGACCACAGGGGGCAGGATGAAAAACTGTTTTTT. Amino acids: CASRDHRGQDEKLFF.

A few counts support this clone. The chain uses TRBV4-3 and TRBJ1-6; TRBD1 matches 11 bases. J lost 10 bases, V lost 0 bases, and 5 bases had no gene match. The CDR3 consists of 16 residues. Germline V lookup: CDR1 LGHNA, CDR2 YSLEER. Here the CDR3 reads CASSQDWTGGGSPLHF. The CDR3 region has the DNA TGCGCCAGCAGCCAAGACTGGACAGGGGGCGGATCACCCCTCCACTTT.

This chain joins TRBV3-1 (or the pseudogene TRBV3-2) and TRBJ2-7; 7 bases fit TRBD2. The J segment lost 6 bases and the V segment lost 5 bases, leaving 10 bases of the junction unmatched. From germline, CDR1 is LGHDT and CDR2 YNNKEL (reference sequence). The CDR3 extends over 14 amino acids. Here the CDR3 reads CASSASGTKGEQYF. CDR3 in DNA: TGTGCCAGCAGCGCCTCCGGGACTAAAGGCGAGCAGTACTTC.

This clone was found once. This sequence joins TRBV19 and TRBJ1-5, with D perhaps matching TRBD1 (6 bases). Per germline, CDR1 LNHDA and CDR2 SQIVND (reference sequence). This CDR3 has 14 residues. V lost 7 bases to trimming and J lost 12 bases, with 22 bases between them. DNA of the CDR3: TGTGCCAGTAATATCGTGGGACAATCAAGGCACCAGCATTTT. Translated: CASNIVGQSRHQHF.

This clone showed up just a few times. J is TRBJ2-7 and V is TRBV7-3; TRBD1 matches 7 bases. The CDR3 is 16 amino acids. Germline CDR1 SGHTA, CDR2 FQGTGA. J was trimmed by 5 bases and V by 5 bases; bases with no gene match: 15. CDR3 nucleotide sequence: TGTGCCAGCAGCCCGGACCCGACAGGGCTGCTCCACGAGCAGTACTTC. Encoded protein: CASSPDPTGLLHEQYF.

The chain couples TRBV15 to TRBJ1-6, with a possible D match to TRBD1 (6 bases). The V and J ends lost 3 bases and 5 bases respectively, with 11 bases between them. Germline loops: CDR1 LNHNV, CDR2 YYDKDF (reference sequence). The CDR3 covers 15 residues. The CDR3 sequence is CATSSARTDNSPLHF. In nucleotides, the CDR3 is TGTGCCACCAGCAGTGCCCGGACAGATAATTCACCCCTCCACTTT.

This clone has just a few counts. CDR3 sequence reads: CASSQGIGGAGETQYF. The CDR3 DNA sequence: TGCGCCAGCAGCCAAGGAATCGGGGGGGCGGGAGAGACCCAGTACTTC. The chain combines TRBV4-1 with TRBJ2-5; 8 bases line up with TRBD2. The CDR3 is 16 residues long. The junction had 8 bases not matched to a gene; V was cut back by 1 base and J by 4 bases. Looked up from germline, CDR1 is MGHRA and CDR2 is YSYEKL.

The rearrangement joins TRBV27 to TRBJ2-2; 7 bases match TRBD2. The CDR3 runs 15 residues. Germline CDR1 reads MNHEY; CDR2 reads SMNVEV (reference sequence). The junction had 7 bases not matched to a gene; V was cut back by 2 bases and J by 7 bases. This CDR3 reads CASSLGRGRNGELFF. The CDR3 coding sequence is TGTGCCAGCAGTTTAGGGCGGGGGAGGAACGGGGAGCTGTTTTTT.

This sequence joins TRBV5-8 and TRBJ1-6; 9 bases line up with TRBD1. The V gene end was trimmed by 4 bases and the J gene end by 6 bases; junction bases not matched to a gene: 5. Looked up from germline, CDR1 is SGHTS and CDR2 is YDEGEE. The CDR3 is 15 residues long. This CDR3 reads CASSPGTGPNSPLHF. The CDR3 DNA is TGTGCCAGCAGCCCAGGGACAGGGCCTAATTCACCCCTCCACTTT. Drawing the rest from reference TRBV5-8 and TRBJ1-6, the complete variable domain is EAGVTQSPTHLIKTRGQQATLRCSPISGHTSVYWYQQALGLGLQFLLWYDEGEERNRGNFPPRFSGRQFPNYSSELNVNALELEDSALYLCASSPGTGPNSPLHFGNGTRLTVT.

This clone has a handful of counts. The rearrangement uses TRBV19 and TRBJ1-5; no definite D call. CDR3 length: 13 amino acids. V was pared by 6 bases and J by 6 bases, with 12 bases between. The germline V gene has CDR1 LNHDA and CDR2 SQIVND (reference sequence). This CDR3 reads CASRARASQPQHF. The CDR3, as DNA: TGTGCCAGTAGGGCGCGGGCGAGTCAGCCCCAGCATTTT.

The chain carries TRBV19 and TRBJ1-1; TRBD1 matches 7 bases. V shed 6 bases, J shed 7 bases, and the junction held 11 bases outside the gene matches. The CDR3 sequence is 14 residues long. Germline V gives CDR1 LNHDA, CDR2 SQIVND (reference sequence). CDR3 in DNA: TGTGCCAGTAGGGCGGCGACAGGGTGGATTGAAGCTTTCTTT. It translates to CASRAATGWIEAFF.

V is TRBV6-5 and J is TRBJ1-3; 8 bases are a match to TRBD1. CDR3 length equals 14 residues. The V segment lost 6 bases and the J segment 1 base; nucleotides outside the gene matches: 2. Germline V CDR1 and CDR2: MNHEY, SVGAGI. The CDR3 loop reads CASSTGGSGNTIYF. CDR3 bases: TGTGCCAGCAGCACAGGGGGTTCTGGAAACACCATATATTTT.

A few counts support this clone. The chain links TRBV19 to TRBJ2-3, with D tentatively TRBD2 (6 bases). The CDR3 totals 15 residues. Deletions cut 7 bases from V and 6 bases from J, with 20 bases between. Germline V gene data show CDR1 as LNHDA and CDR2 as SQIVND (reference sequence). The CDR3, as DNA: TGTGCCAGTAAGGGCGCGGGGCCAACTTGGGATACGCAGTATTTT. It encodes CASKGAGPTWDTQYF. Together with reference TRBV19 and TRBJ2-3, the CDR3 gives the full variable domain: DGGITQSPKYLFRKEGQNVTLSCEQNLNHDAMYWYRQDPGQGLRLIYYSQIVNDFQKGDIAEGYSVSREKKESFPLTVTSAQKNPTAFYLCASKGAGPTWDTQYFGPGTRLTVL.

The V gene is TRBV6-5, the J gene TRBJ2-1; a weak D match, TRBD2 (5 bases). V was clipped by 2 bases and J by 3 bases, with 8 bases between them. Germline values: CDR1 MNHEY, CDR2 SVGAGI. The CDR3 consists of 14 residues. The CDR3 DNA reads TGTGCCAGCAGTTACGGTAGCGTCTACAATGAGCAGTTCTTC. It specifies CASSYGSVYNEQFF.

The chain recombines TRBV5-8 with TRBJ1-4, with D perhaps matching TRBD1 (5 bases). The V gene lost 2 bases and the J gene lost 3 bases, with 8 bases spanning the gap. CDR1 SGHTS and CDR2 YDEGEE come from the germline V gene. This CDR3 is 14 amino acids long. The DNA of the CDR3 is TGTGCCAGCAGCTTCCGGGGGGCTAATGAAAAACTGTTTTTT. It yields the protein CASSFRGANEKLFF.

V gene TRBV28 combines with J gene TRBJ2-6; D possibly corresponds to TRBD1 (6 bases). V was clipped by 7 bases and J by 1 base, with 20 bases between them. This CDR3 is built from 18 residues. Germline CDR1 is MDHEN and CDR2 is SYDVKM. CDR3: CASNPPGQTLSGANVLTF. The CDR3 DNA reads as TGTGCCAGCAATCCCCCCGGACAGACCCTTTCTGGGGCCAACGTCCTGACTTTC.

CDR3 bases: TGTGCCAGCAGCGACAGGGTTTATCAGCCCCAGCATTTT. Translation: CASSDRVYQPQHF. The chain joins TRBV7-2 to TRBJ1-5, with TRBD1 matching 7 bases. Trimming cost V 5 bases and J 5 bases; bases outside gene matches: 3. This CDR3 has 13 amino acids. The germline gives CDR1 SGHTA, CDR2 FQGNSA.

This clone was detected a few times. CDR3 nucleotides: TGTGCCAGCAGCTTACAGGGCAGAAATGAGCAGTTCTTC. Its translation is CASSLQGRNEQFF. The J gene is TRBJ2-1, the V gene TRBV7-2; possibly TRBD1 for D (5 bases). CDR3 size: 13 residues. Trimming shortened V by 2 bases and J by 7 bases, and 9 bases separated the two germline ends. Germline V CDR1 and CDR2: SGHTA, FQGNSA.

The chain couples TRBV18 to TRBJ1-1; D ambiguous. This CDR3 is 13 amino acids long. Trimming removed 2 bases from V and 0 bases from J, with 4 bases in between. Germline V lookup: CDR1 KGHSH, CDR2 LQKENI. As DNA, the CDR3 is TGTGCCAGCTCACCAGTCATGAACACTGAAGCTTTCTTT. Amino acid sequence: CASSPVMNTEAFF.

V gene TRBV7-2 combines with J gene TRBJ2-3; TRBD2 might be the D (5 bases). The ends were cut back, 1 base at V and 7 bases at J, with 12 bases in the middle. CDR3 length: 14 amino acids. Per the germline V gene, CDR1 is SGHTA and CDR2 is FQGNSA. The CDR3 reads CASSLGLLGNTQYF. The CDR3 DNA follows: TGTGCCAGCAGCTTAGGACTACTCGGTAATACGCAGTATTTT.

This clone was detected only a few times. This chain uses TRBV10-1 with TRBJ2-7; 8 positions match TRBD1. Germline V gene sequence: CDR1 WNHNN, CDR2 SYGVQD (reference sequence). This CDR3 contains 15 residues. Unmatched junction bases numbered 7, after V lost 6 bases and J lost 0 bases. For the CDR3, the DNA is TGCGCCAGCAGGGGAAGGGACAGGAGCTCCTACGAGCAGTACTTC. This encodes CASRGRDRSSYEQYF.

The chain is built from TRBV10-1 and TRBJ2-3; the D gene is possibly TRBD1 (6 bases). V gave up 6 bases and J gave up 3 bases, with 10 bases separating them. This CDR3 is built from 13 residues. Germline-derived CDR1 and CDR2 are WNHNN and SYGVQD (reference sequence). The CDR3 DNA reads TGCGCCAGCAGGGAGACAGGTACAGATACGCAGTATTTT. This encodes CASRETGTDTQYF.

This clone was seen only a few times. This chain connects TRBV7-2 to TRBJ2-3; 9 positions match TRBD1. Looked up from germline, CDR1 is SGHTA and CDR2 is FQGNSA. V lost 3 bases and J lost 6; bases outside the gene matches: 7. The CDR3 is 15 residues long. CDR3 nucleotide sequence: TGTGCCAGCAGCTTCTTAGGGGGGACAGGGGATACGCAGTATTTT. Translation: CASSFLGGTGDTQYF.

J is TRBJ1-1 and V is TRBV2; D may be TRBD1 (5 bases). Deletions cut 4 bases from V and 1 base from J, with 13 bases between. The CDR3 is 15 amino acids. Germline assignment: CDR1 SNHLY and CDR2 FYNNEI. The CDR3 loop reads CASSVVGRGNTEAFF. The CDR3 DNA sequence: TGTGCCAGCAGTGTCGTCGGTAGGGGGAACACTGAAGCTTTCTTT. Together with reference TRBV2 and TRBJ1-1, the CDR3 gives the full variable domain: EPEVTQTPSHQVTQMGQEVILRCVPISNHLYFYWYRQILGQKVEFLVSFYNNEISEKSEIFDDQFSVERPDGSNFTLKIRSTKLEDSAMYFCASSVVGRGNTEAFFGQGTRLTVV.